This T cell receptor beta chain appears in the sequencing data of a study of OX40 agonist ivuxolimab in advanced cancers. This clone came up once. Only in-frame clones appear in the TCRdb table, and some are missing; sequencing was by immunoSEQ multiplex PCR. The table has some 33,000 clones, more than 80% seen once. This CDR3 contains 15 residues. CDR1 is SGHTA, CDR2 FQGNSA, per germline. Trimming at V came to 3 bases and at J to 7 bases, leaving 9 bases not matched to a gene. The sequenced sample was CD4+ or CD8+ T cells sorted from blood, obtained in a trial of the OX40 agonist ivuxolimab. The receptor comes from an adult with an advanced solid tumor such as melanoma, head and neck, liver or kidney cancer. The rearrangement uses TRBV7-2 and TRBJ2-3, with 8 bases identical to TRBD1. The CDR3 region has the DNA TGTGCCAGCAGCTTTCAGGGGGCTGAGGGATATACGCAGTATTTT. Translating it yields CASSFQGAEGYTQYF.